The T cell receptor (beta chain) described here comes from a study of T cells after yellow fever vaccination. TCRdb used MiXCR to reprocess the 5' RACE reads, holding one entry per CDR3 protein. Of around 310,000 distinct CDR3 sequences in the sample, 3.6% were seen once. The CDR3 extends over 15 amino acids. The germline V gene encodes CDR1 SGHRS and CDR2 YFSETQ. V shed 3 bases and J shed 5 bases, with 17 bases lying between them. V usage is TRBV5-1 and J usage is TRBJ1-2; TRBD1 might be the D (6 bases). The sequence came from a man younger than 35 who received the YFV17D yellow fever vaccine. The sample here was PBMCs, taken on the day of the yellow fever booster vaccination. In DNA form, the CDR3 reads TGCGCCAGCAGCTCGGGCTCAGGGGCCCCGTATGGCTACACCTTC. Translation: CASSSGSGAPYGYTF.